These T cell receptor beta chains were read from a single sample in a study of blood T cell repertoires in COVID-19. Sequencing was performed with immunoSEQ multiplex PCR; in TCRdb, only in-frame clones are kept and a portion is missing. The repertoire holds 300,000 or so clones, with roughly 90% as singletons. The sequencing input was PBMCs or T cells enriched from blood (not recorded which). All receptors derive from a young woman who had recovered from COVID-19. Both conserved end residues are part of each CDR3. The D gene is left open where the match is weak. Size is stated for part of the rows, as once, few or many counts, or as a class when the clone is expanded.

d_gene,j_gene,v_gene,abundance,CDR3aa,CDR3nt
NA,TRBJ1-5,TRBV2,NA,CASSFRTSRGGNQPQHF,TGTGCCAGCAGTTTTAGGACAAGCCGAGGTGGCAATCAGCCCCAGCATTTT
TRBD1,TRBJ2-1,TRBV9,once,CASSAGRDRFSHNEQFF,TGTGCCAGCAGCGCAGGACGGGACAGATTTAGCCACAATGAGCAGTTCTTC
TRBD1,TRBJ1-6,TRBV5-6,NA,CASSLRRTGVGDSPLHF,TGTGCCAGCAGCCTAAGGCGGACAGGGGTAGGAGATTCACCCCTCCACTTT
TRBD2,TRBJ2-1,TRBV9,NA,CASSVVPSGGSNEQFF,TGTGCCAGCAGCGTAGTACCCAGCGGGGGTTCCAATGAGCAGTTCTTC
TRBD1,TRBJ1-4,TRBV18,NA,CASSPTGGLEKLFF,TGTGCCAGCTCACCGACAGGGGGCCTTGAAAAACTGTTTTTT
TRBD1,TRBJ2-2,TRBV7-9,once,CASSLVGTVATWNTGELFF,TGTGCCAGCAGCTTAGTCGGGACAGTCGCAACGTGGAACACCGGGGAGCTGTTTTTT
TRBD2,TRBJ2-3,TRBV5-4,NA,CASSLGPGGGLDTDTQYF,TGTGCCAGCAGCTTGGGGCCCGGGGGGGGTTTGGACACAGATACGCAGTATTTT
NA,TRBJ2-3,TRBV5-8,NA,CASCIGKRTDTQYF,TGTGCCTCCTGTATCGGGAAACGCACAGATACGCAGTATTTT
NA,TRBJ1-1,TRBV10-3,NA,CAITKPGEGGKTEAFF,TGTGCCATCACCAAACCAGGGGAGGGGGGAAAAACTGAAGCTTTCTTT
TRBD1,TRBJ1-6,TRBV5-1,NA,CASSTGSLRDRDPYNSPLHF,TGCGCCAGCAGCACTGGGTCTCTCCGGGACAGGGATCCCTATAATTCACCCCTCCACTTT
NA,TRBJ2-1,TRBV15,NA,CATSRDRQGKREQFF,TGTGCCACCAGCAGAGATCGGCAGGGAAAAAGGGAGCAGTTCTTC
NA,TRBJ2-3,TRBV30,NA,CAWSLTSTDTQYF,TGTGCCTGGAGTCTTACTAGCACAGATACGCAGTATTTT
NA,TRBJ2-2,TRBV6-4,NA,CASSDSSRANTGELFF,TGTGCCAGCAGTGACTCCTCCAGGGCCAACACCGGGGAGCTGTTTTTT
NA,TRBJ1-2,TRBV28,NA,CASSLIGGGDYGYTF,TGTGCCAGCAGTTTAATTGGTGGGGGCGACTATGGCTACACCTTC
NA,TRBJ1-1,TRBV5-1,once,CASSLDGVNTEAFF,TGCGCCAGCAGCTTAGACGGGGTGAACACTGAAGCTTTCTTT
NA,TRBJ1-5,TRBV19,NA,CASSTRQGFDDQPQHF,TGTGCCAGTAGTACCCGTCAGGGGTTCGACGATCAGCCCCAGCATTTT
TRBD2,TRBJ2-7,TRBV6-1,NA,CASSEYSTTSGGRYEQYF,TGTGCCAGCAGTGAATATTCGACAACTAGCGGGGGCCGCTACGAGCAGTACTTC
TRBD1,TRBJ1-2,TRBV3-1/TRBV3-2,NA,CASSLPGQGILAF,TGTGCCAGCAGCCTTCCGGGACAGGGAATTCTTGCCTTC
TRBD1,TRBJ1-6,TRBV30,NA,CASGTGGYGNSPLHF,TGTGCCTCGGGGACAGGGGGCTATGGGAATTCACCCCTCCACTTT
TRBD1,TRBJ1-1,TRBV10-3,NA,CAISSTGEWGTEAFF,TGTGCCATCAGTTCGACAGGGGAATGGGGCACTGAAGCTTTCTTT
TRBD1,TRBJ1-4,TRBV2,NA,CASSFRQGAGEKLFF,TGTGCCAGCAGCTTCCGACAGGGGGCGGGTGAAAAACTGTTTTTT
TRBD1,TRBJ2-7,TRBV5-1,NA,CASSLGDRSTYEQYF,TGCGCCAGCAGCTTGGGGGACAGGTCTACGTACGAGCAGTACTTC
TRBD1,TRBJ2-7,TRBV7-8,NA,CASGDREYSYEQYF,TGTGCCAGCGGGGACAGGGAGTACTCCTACGAGCAGTACTTC
TRBD2,TRBJ2-1,TRBV18,NA,CASSPDGGRYNEQFF,TGTGCCAGCTCACCAGACGGGGGGAGGTACAATGAGCAGTTCTTC
TRBD1,TRBJ2-1,TRBV7-9,NA,CASSLPRQGARYNEQFF,TGTGCCAGCAGCTTACCTAGACAGGGGGCGCGTTACAATGAGCAGTTCTTC
TRBD2,TRBJ2-3,TRBV15,many,CATSRGVAGGSTDTQYF,TGTGCCACCAGCAGAGGGGTAGCGGGGGGCAGCACAGATACGCAGTATTTT
NA,TRBJ1-5,TRBV21-1,NA,CASSEPTGLEPQHF,TGTGCCAGCAGCGAACCGACAGGGCTTGAGCCCCAGCATTTT
NA,TRBJ1-5,TRBV11-2,NA,CASSLGDDSNQPQHF,TGTGCCAGCAGCCTCGGGGATGATAGCAATCAGCCCCAGCATTTT
NA,TRBJ1-5,TRBV28,NA,CATGGGRGNQPQHF,TGTGCAACAGGCGGGGGCCGGGGCAATCAGCCCCAGCATTTT
NA,TRBJ1-6,TRBV11-3,once,CARVGGSSYNSPLHF,TGTGCCAGAGTGGGCGGGAGCTCCTATAATTCACCCCTCCACTTT
TRBD1,TRBJ1-4,TRBV30,NA,CAWSSPPLQGATEKLFF,TGTGCCTGGAGTAGTCCCCCTTTACAGGGGGCGACCGAAAAACTGTTTTTT
TRBD2,TRBJ2-7,TRBV6-2/TRBV6-3,once,CASSYSIGTTLSEQYF,TGTGCCAGCAGTTACTCGATAGGGACTACCCTCTCCGAGCAGTACTTC
TRBD1,TRBJ1-2,TRBV13,NA,CASSTDRGNYGYTF,TGTGCCAGCAGCACGGACAGGGGGAACTATGGCTACACCTTC
TRBD1,TRBJ2-2,TRBV11-2,NA,CASNGQGTGGANTGELFF,TGTGCCAGCAACGGCCAGGGGACAGGTGGGGCCAACACCGGGGAGCTGTTTTTT
NA,TRBJ1-2,TRBV9,NA,CASSASGVGYTF,TGTGCCAGCAGCGCGTCAGGGGTAGGCTACACCTTC
NA,TRBJ2-5,TRBV27,NA,CASVQYTPDQETQYF,TGTGCCAGCGTTCAGTACACCCCCGACCAAGAGACCCAGTACTTC
TRBD1,TRBJ1-3,TRBV7-6,NA,CASSPLGQGDFTIYF,TGTGCCAGCAGCCCTCTAGGGCAGGGGGATTTCACCATATATTTT
NA,TRBJ1-6,TRBV5-1,NA,CASSPGDSGNSPLHF,TGCGCCAGCAGCCCCGGGGATTCGGGTAATTCACCCCTCCACTTT
NA,TRBJ1-1,TRBV5-1,NA,CASSRAGVDTEAFF,TGCGCCAGCAGCCGCGCCGGGGTGGACACTGAAGCTTTCTTT
TRBD1,TRBJ2-3,TRBV7-6,NA,CASSARQGSTDTQYF,TGTGCCAGCAGTGCCAGACAGGGGAGCACAGATACGCAGTATTTT
TRBD2,TRBJ2-1,TRBV6-5,NA,CASKLLAGDNEQFF,TGTGCCAGCAAACTACTAGCGGGCGACAATGAGCAGTTCTTC
TRBD1,TRBJ1-1,TRBV27,few,CASSLSQGARNTEAFF,TGTGCCAGCAGTTTATCCCAGGGGGCGCGAAACACTGAAGCTTTCTTT
NA,TRBJ1-4,TRBV3-1/TRBV3-2,NA,CASSKMTATNEKLFF,TGTGCCAGCAGCAAAATGACAGCGACTAATGAAAAACTGTTTTTT
TRBD1,TRBJ2-1,TRBV4-1,NA,CASRESGQAVDEQFF,TGCGCCAGCAGGGAGTCGGGACAGGCAGTTGATGAGCAGTTCTTC
TRBD1,TRBJ1-5,TRBV4-1,once,CASSQDRTGGDNQPQHF,TGCGCCAGCAGCCAAGATCGTACAGGGGGCGACAATCAGCCCCAGCATTTT
NA,TRBJ1-6,TRBV3-1/TRBV3-2,NA,CASSRQNNSPLHF,TGTGCCAGCAGCCGACAGAATAATTCACCCCTCCACTTT
NA,TRBJ1-5,TRBV6-1,NA,CASSEPQAGHNQPQHF,TGTGCCAGCAGTGAACCTCAGGCAGGCCATAATCAGCCCCAGCATTTT
NA,TRBJ2-2,TRBV24-1,many,CATSGRAGELFF,TGTGCCACCAGTGGGAGAGCCGGGGAGCTGTTTTTT
NA,TRBJ1-2,TRBV2,NA,CASSEQGAYGYTF,TGTGCCAGCAGTGAACAGGGTGCCTATGGCTACACCTTC
NA,TRBJ1-1,TRBV11-3,NA,CASSLQGGTEAFF,TGTGCCAGCAGCCTACAGGGTGGCACTGAAGCTTTCTTT
NA,TRBJ1-5,TRBV6-4,NA,CASSAAGGAQHF,TGTGCCAGCAGCGCCGCGGGGGGGGCGCAGCATTTT
NA,TRBJ1-4,TRBV9,NA,CASSVESLGGVSNEKLFF,TGTGCCAGCAGCGTAGAGTCCCTTGGGGGGGTATCTAATGAAAAACTGTTTTTT
NA,TRBJ1-2,TRBV10-2,NA,CASTPLRVIPGYTF,TGCGCCAGCACCCCTCTCCGGGTGATCCCTGGCTACACCTTC
NA,TRBJ2-1,TRBV21-1,NA,CASSNKRISGSGDSYNEQFF,TGTGCCAGCAGCAATAAACGTATATCTGGGAGCGGGGACTCCTACAATGAGCAGTTCTTC
NA,TRBJ1-1,TRBV2,NA,CASSRELNTEAFF,TGTGCCAGCAGCAGGGAATTGAACACTGAAGCTTTCTTT
NA,TRBJ2-7,TRBV5-5,few,CASSQTGQRELGQYF,TGTGCCAGCAGCCAGACGGGACAGCGGGAGCTCGGGCAGTACTTC
NA,TRBJ1-2,TRBV6-1,NA,CASSEGFGGRGYTF,TGTGCCAGCAGTGAGGGATTTGGGGGCCGAGGCTACACCTTC
NA,TRBJ2-4,TRBV10-3,NA,CAISDGGEEGKNIQYF,TGTGCCATCAGTGACGGCGGGGAGGAGGGCAAAAACATTCAGTACTTC
TRBD1,TRBJ2-2,TRBV7-7,NA,CASSRDSGAGELFF,TGTGCCAGCAGTCGGGACAGTGGGGCCGGGGAGCTGTTTTTT